The 24 T cell receptor beta chains in this list originate from one sample, sequenced in a study of OX40 agonist ivuxolimab in advanced cancers. Produced via immunoSEQ multiplex PCR; TCRdb's table is partial and in-frame only. Here the sample spans around 78,000 clones, 65% to 85% being singletons. The sample in question was CD4+ or CD8+ T cells sorted from blood, obtained in a trial of the OX40 agonist ivuxolimab. The origin of the receptors is an adult with an advanced solid tumor such as melanoma, head and neck, liver or kidney cancer.

This clone showed up just a few times. This rearrangement joins TRBV4-2 to TRBJ2-3; D is uncertain. Trimming stripped 5 bases from V and 4 bases from J, with 16 bases between. CDR1 and CDR2 from the germline V gene are LGHNA and YNFKEQ. The CDR3 consists of 15 residues. CDR3: CASSGGDGFADTQYF. The CDR3, as DNA: TGTGCCAGCAGCGGTGGAGACGGGTTCGCAGATACGCAGTATTTT.

This clone was seen a single time. The chain has TRBV12-5 and TRBJ2-7, with no clear D. Trimming pared 6 bases from V and 0 bases from J, leaving 18 bases between. This CDR3 region has 16 residues. Per germline, CDR1 LGHNT and CDR2 FRNRAP. The CDR3 here is CASGTRTLESSYEQYF. The CDR3 DNA reads TGTGCTAGTGGCACCCGGACCCTCGAAAGCTCCTACGAGCAGTACTTC.

This chain links TRBV11-3 with TRBJ1-2; D unclear. The CDR3 totals 11 residues. V lost 6 bases, J lost 8 bases, and 10 bases lay in between. Germline V lookup: CDR1 SGHNT, CDR2 YENEEA. DNA for the CDR3: TGTGCCAGCAGGGGGAGGCTAGGCTACACCTTC. This codes for CASRGRLGYTF.

The CDR3 reads CASSIEGAPYNEQFF. CDR3 in DNA: TGTGCCAGTAGTATCGAGGGGGCACCCTACAATGAGCAGTTCTTC. The chain uses TRBV19 and TRBJ2-1; 7 bases line up with TRBD1. Germline V lookup: CDR1 LNHDA, CDR2 SQIVND (reference sequence). The CDR3 covers 15 residues. The junction had 4 bases not matched to a gene; V was cut back by 3 bases and J by 2 bases.

The chain joins TRBV6-1 to TRBJ1-4, with D maybe TRBD1 (5 bases). V was pared by 4 bases and J by 6 bases, with 12 bases between. Per the germline V gene, CDR1 is MNHNS and CDR2 is SASEGT. The CDR3 sequence is 14 residues long. The CDR3 loop reads CASSGGRSDEKLFF. The CDR3 DNA reads TGTGCCAGCAGTGGGGGGAGGTCGGATGAAAAACTGTTTTTT.

The rearrangement links TRBV6-5 to TRBJ1-1; 7 bases line up with TRBD1. Germline CDR1 is MNHEY and CDR2 is SVGAGI. This CDR3 has 14 amino acids. J gave up 3 bases and V 8 bases, and 9 bases lay outside the gene matches. The CDR3 loop reads CASLPGGRDTEAFF. Here the CDR3 DNA reads TGTGCCAGCTTGCCAGGGGGGAGAGACACTGAAGCTTTCTTT.

Remarks on this clone: Other DNA sequences in the sample encode the same CDR3. In DNA form, the CDR3 reads TGTGCCAGCAGTGGGGACTACACAGATACGCAGTATTTT. Translated: CASSGDYTDTQYF. The rearrangement links TRBV2 to TRBJ2-3; 7 bases map to TRBD2. The germline CDR1 and CDR2 sequences are SNHLY and FYNNEI. The CDR3 contains 13 residues. V trimming: 4 bases; J trimming: 2 bases; junction bases outside the gene matches: 0. Together with reference TRBV2 and TRBJ2-3, the CDR3 gives the full variable domain: EPEVTQTPSHQVTQMGQEVILRCVPISNHLYFYWYRQILGQKVEFLVSFYNNEISEKSEIFDDQFSVERPDGSNFTLKIRSTKLEDSAMYFCASSGDYTDTQYFGPGTRLTVL.

This clone has a single count. The chain combines TRBV7-2 with TRBJ2-3; D remains unclear. The CDR3 loop spans 14 amino acids. Looked up from germline, CDR1 is SGHTA and CDR2 is FQGNSA. The V end was cut by 3 bases, the J end by 0 bases, with 7 bases between. CDR3 sequence reads: CASSFSRSTDTQYF. The CDR3 DNA sequence: TGTGCCAGCAGCTTTTCACGTAGCACAGATACGCAGTATTTT.

The chain has TRBV7-8 and TRBJ2-7; tentatively, D is TRBD2 (6 bases). The germline V and J ends were trimmed by 5 bases and 3 bases, with 11 bases remaining between them. The CDR3 is 13 residues long. CDR1 SGHVS and CDR2 FQNEAQ come from the germline V gene. The CDR3 coding sequence is TGTGCCAGCAGCGCAAACGGGGGCTACGAGCAGTACTTC. Its protein product is CASSANGGYEQYF.

The CDR3 DNA reads TGCGCCAGCAGCTTGACGCCCGCAGCACTCGCCGAGCAGTACTTC. Protein product: CASSLTPAALAEQYF. The chain carries TRBV5-1 and TRBJ2-7; unclear D gene. The CDR3 is 15 amino acids. CDR1 SGHRS and CDR2 YFSETQ come from the germline V gene. V lost 1 base, J lost 6 bases, and 17 bases lay in between.

The genes are TRBV30 and TRBJ2-1; D is uncertain. This CDR3 spans 11 amino acids. Trimming shortened V by 2 bases and J by 10 bases, and 9 bases separated the two germline ends. Germline lookup yields CDR1 GTSNPN and CDR2 SVGIG (reference sequence). The CDR3 DNA reads TGTGCCTGGAGTCGGCAAGGGGAGCAGTTCTTC. Its protein is CAWSRQGEQFF.

This clone occurred once. The CDR3 loop is CASSSSGGINYGYTF. The DNA for the CDR3 is TGTGCCAGCAGCTCATCAGGGGGTATCAACTATGGCTACACCTTC. The genes are TRBV5-4 and TRBJ1-2; TRBD1 agrees at 7 bases. This CDR3 spans 15 amino acids. From germline, CDR1 is SGHNT and CDR2 YYREEE (reference sequence). J was trimmed by 2 bases and V by 3 bases; bases with no gene match: 7.

This clone showed up just a few times. The V call is TRBV6-1, the J call TRBJ2-7, with a weak D call TRBD1 (5 bases). Trimming shortened V by 4 bases and J by 2 bases, and 18 bases separated the two germline ends. Germline lookup yields CDR1 MNHNS and CDR2 SASEGT. CDR3 length equals 16 residues. The DNA of the CDR3 is TGTGCCAGCAGTGGAACACTTCAGGGTAAAGCCTACGAGCAGTACTTC. Translating gives CASSGTLQGKAYEQYF.

The J gene is TRBJ2-4, the V gene TRBV5-6; D is possibly TRBD2 (5 bases). Trimming left V 4 bases short and J 2 bases short, with 10 bases between. Germline lookup yields CDR1 SGHDT and CDR2 YYEEEE. CDR3 length: 14 amino acids. This CDR3 reads CASSPGSSKNIQYF. In nucleotides, the CDR3 is TGTGCCAGCAGCCCGGGATCATCCAAAAACATTCAGTACTTC.

This clone was observed a few times. The V gene is TRBV5-6, the J gene TRBJ1-3, with a weak D call TRBD1 (5 bases). Between the trimmed V and J ends, which lost 3 bases and 2 bases, there was a span of 12 bases. The CDR3 totals 15 residues. Germline CDR1 is SGHDT and CDR2 is YYEEEE. The CDR3 loop reads CASSSRDTAGNTIYF. CDR3 coding DNA: TGTGCCAGCAGCTCCAGGGATACTGCTGGAAACACCATATATTTT.

The rearrangement links TRBV27 to TRBJ2-1, with 7 bases aligning to TRBD1. The CDR3 contains 15 residues. Germline assignment: CDR1 MNHEY and CDR2 SMNVEV (reference sequence). V shed 7 bases and J 12 bases; nucleotides not matched to a gene: 18. In DNA, the CDR3 is TGTGCCAGCACCCCGACGTGGGACAGCGCGTCGGGGCAGTTCTTC. The encoded protein is CASTPTWDSASGQFF.

This clone appeared a few times. The V and J genes are TRBV5-4 and TRBJ1-3; D gene uncertain. V gave up 1 base and J gave up 1 base, with 9 bases separating them. The CDR3 is made up of 15 amino acids. Germline V gene data show CDR1 as SGHNT and CDR2 as YYREEE (reference sequence). Here the CDR3 reads CASSLSAESGNTIYF. CDR3 coding DNA: TGTGCCAGCAGCTTGTCGGCAGAGTCTGGAAACACCATATATTTT. Complete variable domain (other parts from reference TRBV5-4 and TRBJ1-3): ETGVTQSPTHLIKTRGQQVTLRCSSQSGHNTVSWYQQALGQGPQFIFQYYREEENGRGNFPPRFSGLQFPNYSSELNVNALELDDSALYLCASSLSAESGNTIYFGEGSWLTVV.

The chain is built from TRBV13 and TRBJ2-3, with a weak D call TRBD2 (5 bases). Germline CDR1 is PRHDT and CDR2 is FYEKMQ (reference sequence). The CDR3 runs 17 residues. Trimming removed 2 bases at V and 1 base at J, with 16 bases between. In DNA form, the CDR3 reads TGTGCCAGCAGCTTACCCGTGGACTCCCGAGGCACAGATACGCAGTATTTT. It specifies CASSLPVDSRGTDTQYF.

This chain uses TRBV6-5 with TRBJ1-5, with 7 bases identical to TRBD1. The CDR3 loop spans 14 amino acids. Germline trimming cut 5 bases from V and 4 bases from J; bases unmatched to any gene: 5. Germline V gives CDR1 MNHEY, CDR2 SVGAGI. CDR3 coding DNA: TGTGCCAGCAGTGCCGGGACAGAGAATCAGCCCCAGCATTTT. It codes for CASSAGTENQPQHF.

This CDR3 reads CASRDSLNQPQHF. The CDR3 bases are TGTGCCAGCAGAGACAGTTTGAATCAGCCCCAGCATTTT. The chain employs TRBV6-6 and TRBJ1-5; D might be TRBD1 (5 bases). Germline CDR1 and CDR2: MNHNY and SVGAGI (reference sequence). The CDR3 has 13 residues. Trimming stripped 6 bases from V and 4 bases from J, with 10 bases between.

The V call is TRBV28, the J call TRBJ1-2; 7 bases line up with TRBD1. CDR3 length: 13 amino acids. The V and J ends lost 7 bases and 8 bases, in that order; junction bases with no gene match: 10. Germline values: CDR1 MDHEN, CDR2 SYDVKM. The DNA for the CDR3 is TGTGCCAGCACTTTTACAGGGGCTAAGGGCTACACCTTC. This gives the protein CASTFTGAKGYTF.

This chain uses TRBV6-1 with TRBJ2-1, with D possibly TRBD2 on 5 matching bases. Deletions cut 6 bases from V and 5 bases from J, with 5 bases between. Looked up from germline, CDR1 is MNHNS and CDR2 is SASEGT. The CDR3 consists of 11 residues. CDR3 sequence: CASRRDNEQFF. CDR3 sequence (DNA): TGTGCCAGCAGGCGGGACAATGAGCAGTTCTTC.

This rearrangement joins TRBV6-6 to TRBJ1-3, with D possibly TRBD1 on 5 matching bases. Germline loops: CDR1 MNHNY, CDR2 SVGAGI (reference sequence). The V and J ends lost 7 bases and 0 bases respectively, with 10 bases between them. CDR3 length equals 14 residues. CDR3 region: CASIRGNSGNTIYF. The CDR3 DNA reads as TGTGCCAGCATCCGGGGGAACTCTGGAAACACCATATATTTT.

The V call is TRBV7-6, the J call TRBJ2-5; D tentatively fits TRBD1 or TRBD2 (5 bases each). The length of the CDR3 is 19 residues. Germline lookup yields CDR1 SGHVS and CDR2 FNYEAQ. V was shortened by 1 base and J by 2 bases, with 23 bases between the two germline ends. In DNA, the CDR3 is TGTGCCAGCAGCTTAGTCGGGGCGCCGCCGAATACCCGACAAGAGACCCAGTACTTC. This encodes CASSLVGAPPNTRQETQYF.